The 17 T cell receptor beta chains below were found in one sample sequenced in a study of blood T cell repertoires in COVID-19. Clones were read by immunoSEQ multiplex PCR, and TCRdb kept only the in-frame ones, dropping some. The repertoire includes approximately 290,000 clones, approximately 89% of them detected once, and roughly 2.3% sits in the top ten. Material: peripheral blood. These receptor sequences come from a woman aged 30 to 39 with COVID-19, enrolled during active disease.

This rearrangement joins TRBV19 to TRBJ1-6; the D is unclear. The ends were cut back, 2 bases at V and 10 bases at J, with 12 bases in the middle. The CDR3 is 14 residues long. Germline V gives CDR1 LNHDA, CDR2 SQIVND (reference sequence). In DNA form, the CDR3 reads TGTGCCAGTAGTATACAAGAGACCAGGTCACCCCTCCACTTT. As protein: CASSIQETRSPLHF.

V gene TRBV7-9 combines with J gene TRBJ1-1; the D gene is possibly TRBD1 (5 bases). V lost 0 bases and J 11 bases, leaving 19 bases between the germline ends. CDR1 SEHNR and CDR2 FQNEAQ come from the germline V gene (reference sequence). This CDR3 comprises 15 residues. The CDR3 spells CASSLASGEGSGAFF. As DNA, the CDR3 is TGTGCCAGCAGCTTAGCGTCCGGGGAGGGGTCGGGGGCTTTCTTT.

This rearrangement joins TRBV3-1 (or the pseudogene TRBV3-2) to TRBJ1-3; 7 bases are a match to TRBD1. In germline, CDR1 is LGHDT, CDR2 YNNKEL (reference sequence). J was trimmed by 1 base and V by 3 bases; bases with no gene match: 3. There are 15 residues in the CDR3. The CDR3 region is CASSHTTGSGNTIYF. CDR3 sequence (DNA): TGTGCCAGCAGCCATACGACAGGGTCTGGAAACACCATATATTTT.

J is TRBJ2-1 and V is TRBV5-4; D gene unclear. The CDR3 spans 12 residues. Trimming took off 3 bases at V and 4 bases at J, with 5 bases between the two ends. From germline, CDR1 is SGHNT and CDR2 YYREEE (reference sequence). The CDR3 loop is CASSSGYNEQFF. In nucleotides, the CDR3 is TGTGCCAGCAGCTCCGGTTACAATGAGCAGTTCTTC.

The chain recombines TRBV11-2 with TRBJ2-7; D unresolved. Looked up from germline, CDR1 is SGHAT and CDR2 is FQNNGV. Trimming took off 5 bases at V and 3 bases at J, with 5 bases between the two ends. This CDR3 has 11 amino acids. The CDR3 bases are TGTGCCAGCAGCATCCACTACGAGCAGTACTTC. Amino acid sequence: CASSIHYEQYF.

This sequence joins TRBV30 and TRBJ2-2; 11 nucleotides match TRBD2. With V trimmed by 6 bases and J by 5 bases, 5 bases remained unmatched. Germline V gene lookup returns CDR1 GTSNPN and CDR2 SVGIG (reference sequence). This CDR3 has 14 amino acids. Written as DNA, the CDR3 is TGTGCCTGCCATACTAGCGGGAGAACCGGGGAGCTGTTTTTT. Translation: CACHTSGRTGELFF.

V gene TRBV10-1 combines with J gene TRBJ1-6, with D perhaps TRBD1 (6 bases). This CDR3 region has 14 residues. V gave up 2 bases and J gave up 5 bases, with 7 bases separating them. CDR1 is WNHNN, CDR2 SYGVQD, per germline (reference sequence). The CDR3 here is CASSETGNNSPLHF. CDR3 coding DNA: TGCGCCAGCAGTGAGACAGGGAATAATTCACCCCTCCACTTT.

The chain combines TRBV9 with TRBJ1-5, with a possible D match to TRBD1 (6 bases). The CDR3 covers 14 residues. Germline V gene lookup returns CDR1 SGDLS and CDR2 YYNGEE. V lost 2 bases, J lost 7 bases, and 13 bases lay in between. CDR3 nucleotides: TGTGCCAGCAGCGTTACAGGGCACGGCCAGCCCCAGCATTTT. Its translation: CASSVTGHGQPQHF.

The chain uses TRBV14 and TRBJ1-4; 7 bases are a match to TRBD1. CDR1 SGHDN and CDR2 FVKESK come from the germline V gene. V trimming: 5 bases; J trimming: 7 bases; junction bases outside the gene matches: 13. CDR3 size: 16 residues. CDR3 residues: CASSFRRTGGSEKLFF. Written as DNA, the CDR3 is TGTGCCAGCAGCTTCCGCCGGACAGGAGGAAGTGAAAAACTGTTTTTT.

The chain recombines TRBV5-1 with TRBJ1-5, with 8 bases fitting TRBD1. The CDR3 extends over 15 amino acids. Germline values: CDR1 SGHRS, CDR2 YFSETQ. With 1 base clipped from V and 6 bases from J, the junction kept 6 bases outside the gene matches. This CDR3 reads CASSLSGGSGQPQHF. The DNA for the CDR3 is TGCGCCAGCAGCTTGTCAGGGGGCAGCGGTCAGCCCCAGCATTTT.

In its sample, this clone was seen once. The genes are TRBV2 and TRBJ1-1, with D perhaps matching TRBD1 (5 bases). The V end was cut by 6 bases, the J end by 5 bases, with 16 bases between. CDR1 is SNHLY and CDR2 is FYNNEI in the germline V gene. The CDR3 loop spans 14 amino acids. Here the CDR3 reads CASSGLPGGTEAFF. CDR3 coding DNA: TGTGCCAGCAGCGGCCTCCCGGGGGGAACTGAAGCTTTCTTT. Combining the CDR3 with reference TRBV2 and TRBJ1-1 gives the whole variable domain EPEVTQTPSHQVTQMGQEVILRCVPISNHLYFYWYRQILGQKVEFLVSFYNNEISEKSEIFDDQFSVERPDGSNFTLKIRSTKLEDSAMYFCASSGLPGGTEAFFGQGTRLTVV.

The genes are TRBV19 and TRBJ1-5; D not resolved. Germline V CDR1 and CDR2: LNHDA, SQIVND (reference sequence). Trimming shortened V by 5 bases and J by 1 base, and 9 bases separated the two germline ends. The CDR3 sequence is 14 residues long. CDR3: CASSREGSNQPQHF. For the CDR3, the DNA is TGTGCCAGTAGTCGAGAGGGAAGCAATCAGCCCCAGCATTTT.

In DNA, the CDR3 is TGTGCCAGCAGTCCGGAGACAGGACGCTCTGGAAACACCATATATTTT. This translates into CASSPETGRSGNTIYF. The chain carries TRBV28 and TRBJ1-3, with D maybe TRBD1 (6 bases). This CDR3 comprises 16 residues. Germline CDR1 is MDHEN and CDR2 is SYDVKM. V was clipped by 5 bases and J by 0 bases, with 14 bases between them.

The chain combines TRBV19 with TRBJ1-1, with a possible D match to TRBD1 (5 bases). Germline V gene sequence: CDR1 LNHDA, CDR2 SQIVND (reference sequence). Trimming shortened V by 5 bases and J by 0 bases, and 10 bases separated the two germline ends. This CDR3 spans 14 amino acids. CDR3 sequence (DNA): TGTGCCAGTAGTGGGACTACTATGAACACTGAAGCTTTCTTT. It is translated as CASSGTTMNTEAFF.

V is TRBV21-1 and J is TRBJ1-4; the table's TRBD1 call for D was not verified on the DNA. TRBV21-1 is deemed a pseudogene. The CDR3 spans 17 residues. CDR3 region: CASSVRDRDATNEKLFF. CDR3 coding DNA: TGTGCCAGCAGCGTCCGGGACAGGGACGCAACTAATGAAAAACTGTTTTTT.

V usage is TRBV24-1 and J usage is TRBJ2-3; D possibly corresponds to TRBD1 (7 bases). The germline V and J ends were trimmed by 6 bases and 3 bases, with 15 bases remaining between them. CDR3 length: 15 amino acids. The V gene's germline CDR1 is KGHDR and CDR2 SFDVKD. CDR3 residues: CATSTGGQLTDTQYF. In DNA, the CDR3 is TGTGCCACCAGTACCGGGGGACAGCTTACAGATACGCAGTATTTT.

This clone has just one count. J is TRBJ2-1 and V is TRBV24-1; 7 bases align to TRBD2. This CDR3 has 13 amino acids. The germline V gene has CDR1 KGHDR and CDR2 SFDVKD. V dropped 4 bases and J dropped 5; count of bases not matched to a gene: 1. CDR3 in amino acids: CATSEGGNNEQFF. For the CDR3, the DNA is TGTGCCACCAGTGAGGGAGGGAACAATGAGCAGTTCTTC.